The 21 T cell receptor beta chains below were found in one sample sequenced in a study of cytomegalovirus exposure and HLA in healthy donors. Use of 60 Vbeta and 13 Jbeta primers characterized the PCR. The table came from immunoSEQ multiplex PCR; TCRdb's copy has only in-frame clones and leaves some out. The table includes about 130,000 clones, about 15% detected once. Material for sequencing was PBMCs. The receptors stem from a female donor in good health and CMV-seropositive.

J is TRBJ1-5 and V is TRBV6-5; D uncertain. V lost 6 bases to trimming and J lost 3 bases, with 12 bases between them. The CDR3 contains 14 residues. Germline V gene data show CDR1 as MNHEY and CDR2 as SVGAGI. CDR3 in DNA: TGTGCCAGCAGGCCCGGGAACAACAATCAGCCCCAGCATTTT. Encoded protein: CASRPGNNNQPQHF.

The chain is built from TRBV6-4 and TRBJ1-6, with a possible D match to TRBD1 (6 bases). This CDR3 region has 16 residues. The germline gives CDR1 MRHNA, CDR2 SNTAGT. V was cut by 0 bases and J by 10 bases, with 16 bases left in between. CDR3 residues: CASSDSSQGGPSPLHF. CDR3 sequence (DNA): TGTGCCAGCAGTGACTCGTCACAGGGTGGTCCGTCACCCCTCCACTTT.

In DNA, the CDR3 is TGTGCCAGCTCACCAGCGGGAGGACCTCCCGGGTACGAGCAGTACTTC. This codes for CASSPAGGPPGYEQYF. The chain couples TRBV18 to TRBJ2-7, with 8 bases identical to TRBD2. CDR3 length equals 16 residues. Germline V lookup: CDR1 KGHSH, CDR2 LQKENI. The J segment lost 4 bases and the V segment lost 2 bases, leaving 10 bases of the junction unmatched.

Notes on this clone: Germline and junction disagree at one end, which may indicate a read error. The V gene is TRBV7-7, the J gene TRBJ2-5, with a possible D match to TRBD2 (6 bases). Germline lookup yields CDR1 SSHAT and CDR2 FNYEAQ (reference sequence). This CDR3 has 15 amino acids. In DNA, the CDR3 is TGTGCTAGCAGCCCCAACGGGGGACTTCAAGAGACCCAGTACTTC. Protein sequence: CASSPNGGLQETQYF. The entire variable domain, with the rest obtained from reference TRBV7-7 and TRBJ2-5, is as follows: GAGVSQSPRYKVTKRGQDVTLRCDPISSHATLYWYQQALGQGPEFLTYFNYEAQPDKSGLPSDRFSAERPEGSISTLTIQRTEQRDSAMYRCASSPNGGLQETQYFGPGTRLLVL.

This clone has only a few counts. The chain joins TRBV4-2 to TRBJ2-7; 8 bases match TRBD1. The CDR3 length is 14 residues. Germline V gene sequence: CDR1 LGHNA, CDR2 YNFKEQ. V lost 0 bases and J lost 9; bases outside the gene matches: 7. CDR3 coding DNA: TGTGCCAGCAGCCAAGAACAGGGGGGACGGAGGCAGTACTTC. It specifies CASSQEQGGRRQYF.

CDR3 coding DNA: TGTGCCAGCTCACCACCAGTTAGCGGGAGCTTTTACAATGAGCAGTTCTTC. Its protein product is CASSPPVSGSFYNEQFF. This sequence joins TRBV18 and TRBJ2-1, with 9 bases aligning to TRBD2. The junction had 7 bases not matched to a gene; V was cut back by 0 bases and J by 4 bases. The germline CDR1 and CDR2 sequences are KGHSH and LQKENI. CDR3 length equals 17 residues.

V gene TRBV10-3 combines with J gene TRBJ2-3; D is perhaps TRBD2 (6 bases). The CDR3 has 14 residues. Germline lookup yields CDR1 ENHRY and CDR2 SYGVKD. V gave up 2 bases and J gave up 0 bases, with 6 bases separating them. CDR3 amino acids: CAISERGSTDTQYF. The CDR3 DNA reads TGTGCCATCAGTGAGCGGGGGAGCACAGATACGCAGTATTTT.

The rearrangement links TRBV5-1 to TRBJ1-5, with D perhaps TRBD1 (6 bases). This CDR3 contains 16 residues. The V end lost 4 bases, the J end lost 0 bases, and 14 bases lay between the germline ends. The V gene's germline CDR1 is SGHRS and CDR2 YFSETQ. The CDR3 spells CASSPGVGISNQPQHF. In nucleotides, the CDR3 is TGCGCCAGCAGCCCAGGGGTAGGGATTAGCAATCAGCCCCAGCATTTT.

This clone has a handful of counts. The chain carries TRBV29-1 and TRBJ1-4, with 9 bases aligning to TRBD1. The V gene end was trimmed by 7 bases and the J gene end by 7 bases; junction bases not matched to a gene: 10. Germline V gene sequence: CDR1 SQVTM, CDR2 ANQGSEA. CDR3 length: 14 amino acids. CDR3 region: CSARPGQGVEKLFF. CDR3 in DNA: TGCAGCGCCAGACCGGGACAGGGAGTTGAAAAACTGTTTTTT.

This clone was seen only a few times. The chain joins TRBV4-3 to TRBJ1-4, with D maybe TRBD1 (5 bases). Germline CDR1 reads LGHNA; CDR2 reads YSLEER. CDR3 length equals 16 residues. V was clipped by 3 bases and J by 8 bases, with 19 bases between them. Written as DNA, the CDR3 is TGCGCCAGCAGCCATTCTAAAGGGGAGGTAGAGGAAAAACTGTTTTTT. Translation gives CASSHSKGEVEEKLFF.

This clone came up a few times. The rearrangement joins TRBV2 to TRBJ1-1; no firm D call. The CDR3 sequence is 14 residues long. Looked up from germline, CDR1 is SNHLY and CDR2 is FYNNEI. V lost 7 bases, J lost 0 bases, and 12 bases lay in between. Here the CDR3 DNA reads TGTGCCAGCAATGCCGGGGAACTGAACACTGAAGCTTTCTTT. This translates into CASNAGELNTEAFF.

This chain links TRBV10-3 with TRBJ1-2; maybe TRBD1 (6 bases). This CDR3 has 14 residues. In germline, CDR1 is ENHRY, CDR2 SYGVKD. The V end lost 7 bases, the J end lost 3 bases, and 15 bases lay between the germline ends. CDR3 region: CAITEGGQDYGYTF. The CDR3 coding sequence is TGTGCCATCACCGAGGGGGGGCAGGACTATGGCTACACCTTC.

This clone was detected only a few times. The rearrangement joins TRBV4-3 to TRBJ2-7, with TRBD2 matching over 8 bases. The length of the CDR3 is 15 residues. The V gene end was trimmed by 0 bases and the J gene end by 6 bases; junction bases not matched to a gene: 7. Germline CDR1 reads LGHNA; CDR2 reads YSLEER. DNA of the CDR3: TGCGCCAGCAGCCAAGACTGGCGGGGGGTGGGCGAGCAGTACTTC. It encodes CASSQDWRGVGEQYF.

About this clone: At the DNA level, this CDR3 is encoded by other sequences in the same sample as well. This sequence joins TRBV4-1 and TRBJ1-4; maybe TRBD1 (6 bases). V was pared by 2 bases and J by 0 bases, with 13 bases between. CDR3 size: 17 residues. Germline values: CDR1 MGHRA, CDR2 YSYEKL. The CDR3, as DNA: TGCGCCAGCAGCCAAAGGGGGGGCGGGGCAACTAATGAAAAACTGTTTTTT. Its translation is CASSQRGGGATNEKLFF.

This clone was seen a handful of times. The V and J genes are TRBV15 and TRBJ2-5; TRBD1 aligns across 9 bases. This CDR3 is built from 17 residues. V lost 0 bases and J lost 2; bases outside the gene matches: 7. Germline CDR1 is LNHNV and CDR2 is YYDKDF (reference sequence). CDR3 DNA: TGTGCCACCAGCAGAGATCATCCGGGACAGGGACAAGAGACCCAGTACTTC. Amino acids: CATSRDHPGQGQETQYF. The full variable domain, completed using reference TRBV15 and TRBJ2-5, is DAMVIQNPRYQVTQFGKPVTLSCSQTLNHNVMYWYQQKSSQAPKLLFHYYDKDFNNEADTPDNFQSRRPNTSFCFLDIRSPGLGDTAMYLCATSRDHPGQGQETQYFGPGTRLLVL.

The genes are TRBV2 and TRBJ2-5; a possible D gene is TRBD2 (5 bases). Germline loops: CDR1 SNHLY, CDR2 FYNNEI. V lost 7 bases and J lost 4, with 13 bases in between. The CDR3 sequence is 13 residues long. CDR3 residues: CASTSARGETQYF. CDR3 DNA sequence: TGTGCCAGCACCTCGGCCCGGGGAGAGACCCAGTACTTC.

The rearrangement links TRBV6-1 to TRBJ2-3, with 10 bases aligning to TRBD2. CDR3 length equals 15 residues. With 11 bases clipped from V and 1 base from J, the junction kept 9 bases outside the gene matches. CDR1 is MNHNS and CDR2 is SASEGT in the germline V gene. The CDR3 reads CAGTALAGGTDTQYF. Here the CDR3 DNA reads TGTGCCGGTACTGCTCTAGCGGGAGGCACAGATACGCAGTATTTT.

In the case of this clone: At one end, the junction sequence differs from germline, possibly due to a read error. The chain combines TRBV19 with TRBJ1-2, with 7 bases identical to TRBD1. The germline gives CDR1 LNHDA, CDR2 SQIVND (reference sequence). This CDR3 contains 12 residues. CDR3 in amino acids: CASTTDRDPPCF. DNA for the CDR3: TGTGCCAGTACCACCGACAGGGATCCGCCTTGCTTC. Full variable domain (outside the CDR3, taken from reference TRBV19 and TRBJ1-2): DGGITQSPKYLFRKEGQNVTLSCEQNLNHDAMYWYRQDPGQGLRLIYYSQIVNDFQKGDIAEGYSVSREKKESFPLTVTSAQKNPTAFYLCASTTDRDPPCFGSGTRLTVV.

The genes are TRBV13 and TRBJ2-7; 8 nucleotides line up with TRBD2. Trimming removed 0 bases from V and 0 bases from J; junction bases left unmatched: 1. CDR3 size: 15 residues. CDR1 is PRHDT and CDR2 is FYEKMQ in the germline V gene (reference sequence). CDR3 amino acids: CASSLGLAVSYEQYF. CDR3 DNA: TGTGCCAGCAGCTTAGGACTAGCGGTCTCCTACGAGCAGTACTTC. Complete variable domain (other parts from reference TRBV13 and TRBJ2-7): AAGVIQSPRHLIKEKRETATLKCYPIPRHDTVYWYQQGPGQDPQFLISFYEKMQSDKGSIPDRFSAQQFSDYHSELNMSSLELGDSALYFCASSLGLAVSYEQYFGPGTRLTVT.

This clone was found a few times. The rearrangement joins TRBV5-1 to TRBJ2-2; 8 bases are shared with TRBD1. The CDR3 consists of 15 residues. V lost 7 bases to trimming and J lost 4 bases; unmatched junction nucleotides: 9. Germline assignment: CDR1 SGHRS and CDR2 YFSETQ. CDR3 sequence (DNA): TGCGCCAGCTATGATGGACAGGGAGGCACCGGGGAGCTGTTTTTT. Translation gives CASYDGQGGTGELFF.

The CDR3 nucleotides are TGCGCCAGCAGCCAACGACTCTCCTACGAGCAGTACTTC. Translating gives CASSQRLSYEQYF. The chain couples TRBV4-3 to TRBJ2-7; D ambiguous. The CDR3 is 13 residues long. Germline V gene sequence: CDR1 LGHNA, CDR2 YSLEER. With 2 bases removed from V and 0 bases from J, the gap between germline ends came to 5 bases.